These T cell receptor beta chains were read from a single sample in a study of OX40 agonist ivuxolimab in advanced cancers. Measured with immunoSEQ multiplex PCR; TCRdb has only the in-frame clones, and not every one. This sample carries tens of thousands of clones, just under 95% of them seen once, and the ten largest clones take approximately 0.32%. The source material was CD4+ or CD8+ T cells sorted from blood, sampled in a trial of the OX40 agonist ivuxolimab. The source is an adult with an advanced solid tumor such as melanoma, head and neck, liver or kidney cancer. The CDR3 runs from the conserved cysteine through the conserved F or W. The order of the fields is CDR3 protein, CDR3 DNA, clone size, V gene, J gene, D gene. D genes are given only for firm matches. Some rows mark clone size as missing; the rest say once, few, many or name a class of expanded clone.

CDR3 protein: CASSLELRGGNEQFF
CDR3 DNA: TGCGCCAGCAGCTTGGAACTGCGAGGGGGCAATGAGCAGTTCTTC
clone size: .
V gene: TRBV5-1
J gene: TRBJ2-1
D gene: .

CDR3 protein: CASSVRYEQFF
CDR3 DNA: TGTGCCAGTAGTGTAAGGTATGAGCAGTTCTTC
clone size: .
V gene: TRBV19
J gene: TRBJ2-1
D gene: .

CDR3 protein: CALFGAGRGFF
CDR3 DNA: TGTGCCCTCTTTGGGGCGGGGCGGGGTTTCTTC
clone size: once
V gene: TRBV6-1
J gene: TRBJ2-1
D gene: .

CDR3 protein: CSVEAGTSGTRLQGTQYF
CDR3 DNA: TGCAGCGTTGAAGCCGGGACTAGCGGCACCCGCCTCCAAGGGACCCAGTACTTC
clone size: .
V gene: TRBV29-1
J gene: TRBJ2-5
D gene: TRBD2

CDR3 protein: CASSPSDRKPHGTQYF
CDR3 DNA: TGTGCCAGTAGTCCATCTGACAGGAAACCACATGGTACGCAGTATTTT
clone size: once
V gene: TRBV19
J gene: TRBJ2-3
D gene: .

CDR3 protein: CASSPPGPTNEKLFF
CDR3 DNA: TGTGCCAGCTCACCACCGGGCCCAACTAATGAAAAACTGTTTTTT
clone size: .
V gene: TRBV18
J gene: TRBJ1-4
D gene: .

CDR3 protein: CASSEGGYSGELFF
CDR3 DNA: TGTGCCAGCAGTGAGGGGGGCTACTCCGGGGAGCTGTTTTTT
clone size: .
V gene: TRBV25-1
J gene: TRBJ2-2
D gene: .

CDR3 protein: CAWRGQGLSNYGYTF
CDR3 DNA: TGTGCCTGGAGGGGACAGGGCCTTTCTAACTATGGCTACACCTTC
clone size: .
V gene: TRBV30
J gene: TRBJ1-2
D gene: TRBD1

CDR3 protein: CASSFRNEQYF
CDR3 DNA: TGTGCCAGCAGCTTCCGGAACGAGCAGTACTTC
clone size: .
V gene: TRBV7-2
J gene: TRBJ2-7
D gene: .

CDR3 protein: CASSFGGWETQYF
CDR3 DNA: TGCGCCAGCAGCTTCGGAGGCTGGGAGACCCAGTACTTC
clone size: .
V gene: TRBV5-1
J gene: TRBJ2-5
D gene: .

CDR3 protein: CASSLEENYGYTF
CDR3 DNA: TGTGCCAGCAGCTTAGAGGAAAACTATGGCTACACCTTC
clone size: .
V gene: TRBV7-8
J gene: TRBJ1-2
D gene: .

CDR3 protein: CASSPRDSWNTEAFF
CDR3 DNA: TGTGCCAGCAGCCCCCGGGACAGCTGGAACACTGAAGCTTTCTTT
clone size: .
V gene: TRBV11-2
J gene: TRBJ1-1
D gene: TRBD1

CDR3 protein: CASSPTSMVTGELFF
CDR3 DNA: TGTGCCAGCAGTCCCACTAGTATGGTCACCGGGGAGCTGTTTTTT
clone size: .
V gene: TRBV6-5
J gene: TRBJ2-2
D gene: .

CDR3 protein: CASSSFRAGETQYF
CDR3 DNA: TGTGCCAGCAGCTCCTTTCGGGCGGGAGAGACCCAGTACTTC
clone size: .
V gene: TRBV9
J gene: TRBJ2-5
D gene: .

CDR3 protein: CASSLVRVSGANVLTF
CDR3 DNA: TGTGCCAGCAGCTTGGTCAGGGTCTCTGGGGCCAACGTCCTGACTTTC
clone size: .
V gene: TRBV5-6
J gene: TRBJ2-6
D gene: .

CDR3 protein: CASSYSGNSPLHF
CDR3 DNA: TGTGCCAGCAGTTACTCGGGGAATTCACCCCTCCACTTT
clone size: .
V gene: TRBV6-5
J gene: TRBJ1-6
D gene: .

CDR3 protein: CASSLEGASYNSPLHF
CDR3 DNA: TGTGCCAGCAGCTTAGAGGGAGCCTCCTATAATTCACCCCTCCACTTT
clone size: .
V gene: TRBV7-6
J gene: TRBJ1-6
D gene: .

CDR3 protein: CASSRNGGAGELFF
CDR3 DNA: TGTGCCAGTAGCCGGAACGGGGGGGCCGGGGAGCTGTTTTTT
clone size: .
V gene: TRBV19
J gene: TRBJ2-2
D gene: TRBD2

CDR3 protein: CASSQTMGGEQFF
CDR3 DNA: TGTGCCAGCAGTCAGACTATGGGGGGTGAGCAGTTCTTC
clone size: .
V gene: TRBV6-5
J gene: TRBJ2-1
D gene: .

CDR3 protein: CASRQQGTNTGELFF
CDR3 DNA: TGTGCCAGCAGACAACAGGGGACGAACACCGGGGAGCTGTTTTTT
clone size: .
V gene: TRBV6-6
J gene: TRBJ2-2
D gene: TRBD1

CDR3 protein: CASSKSHKAGGPTGTQYF
CDR3 DNA: TGTGCCAGCAGCAAAAGCCACAAAGCGGGAGGGCCGACGGGTACGCAGTATTTT
clone size: .
V gene: TRBV21-1
J gene: TRBJ2-3
D gene: .

CDR3 protein: CASNRDSTEETQYF
CDR3 DNA: TGTGCCAGCAACCGGGACAGTACTGAAGAGACCCAGTACTTC
clone size: .
V gene: TRBV9
J gene: TRBJ2-5
D gene: TRBD1

CDR3 protein: CASSPGPGTSFEQFF
CDR3 DNA: TGTGCCAGCTCACCAGGTCCCGGGACTAGTTTTGAGCAGTTCTTC
clone size: .
V gene: TRBV18
J gene: TRBJ2-1
D gene: TRBD2

CDR3 protein: CASSISHREVGNQPQHF
CDR3 DNA: TGTGCCAGTAGTATCTCGCACAGGGAGGTAGGCAATCAGCCCCAGCATTTT
clone size: .
V gene: TRBV19
J gene: TRBJ1-5
D gene: .

CDR3 protein: CASSLDRYSYEQYF
CDR3 DNA: TGTGCCAGCAGTTTAGACAGGTACTCCTACGAGCAGTACTTC
clone size: once
V gene: TRBV27
J gene: TRBJ2-7
D gene: .

CDR3 protein: CASSLVGADTQYF
CDR3 DNA: TGTGCCAGCAGCCTGGTCGGCGCAGATACGCAGTATTTT
clone size: .
V gene: TRBV11-2
J gene: TRBJ2-3
D gene: .

CDR3 protein: CASSLVWGVGQPQHF
CDR3 DNA: TGCGCCAGCAGCTTGGTGTGGGGAGTTGGTCAGCCCCAGCATTTT
clone size: .
V gene: TRBV5-1
J gene: TRBJ1-5
D gene: .

CDR3 protein: CASSVGGGSGANVLTF
CDR3 DNA: TGTGCCAGCAGCGTAGGGGGAGGGTCCGGGGCCAACGTCCTGACTTTC
clone size: once
V gene: TRBV9
J gene: TRBJ2-6
D gene: TRBD2

CDR3 protein: CSVGLAGAGARETQYF
CDR3 DNA: TGCAGCGTTGGGCTAGCGGGAGCAGGGGCCAGAGAGACCCAGTACTTC
clone size: .
V gene: TRBV29-1
J gene: TRBJ2-5
D gene: TRBD2

CDR3 protein: CASSSEAGYGTEAFF
CDR3 DNA: TGTGCCAGCAGTAGTGAAGCAGGGTACGGCACTGAAGCTTTCTTT
clone size: .
V gene: TRBV6-5
J gene: TRBJ1-1
D gene: .

CDR3 protein: CASSPGQDRQWNTEAFF
CDR3 DNA: TGTGCCAGCAGCCCTGGTCAGGACAGACAATGGAACACTGAAGCTTTCTTT
clone size: .
V gene: TRBV5-8
J gene: TRBJ1-1
D gene: .

CDR3 protein: CASSQGGPMNTEAFF
CDR3 DNA: TGTGCCAGCAGCCAAGGGGGGCCCATGAACACTGAAGCTTTCTTT
clone size: .
V gene: TRBV4-2
J gene: TRBJ1-1
D gene: .

CDR3 protein: CASSLSPASVGTQYF
CDR3 DNA: TGTGCCAGCAGCCTATCGCCCGCGAGCGTTGGTACGCAGTATTTT
clone size: .
V gene: TRBV7-2
J gene: TRBJ2-3
D gene: .

CDR3 protein: CASNPGQGNYGYTF
CDR3 DNA: TGTGCCAGCAACCCGGGACAGGGGAACTATGGCTACACCTTC
clone size: .
V gene: TRBV5-6
J gene: TRBJ1-2
D gene: TRBD1

CDR3 protein: CASSLRPVGEKLFF
CDR3 DNA: TGTGCCAGCAGCTTACGCCCCGTTGGTGAAAAACTGTTTTTT
clone size: .
V gene: TRBV5-5
J gene: TRBJ1-4
D gene: .

CDR3 protein: CASRLVPETQYF
CDR3 DNA: TGTGCCAGCAGGCTAGTTCCGGAGACCCAGTACTTC
clone size: .
V gene: TRBV6-1
J gene: TRBJ2-5
D gene: .

CDR3 protein: CASTGGGTGNEKLFF
CDR3 DNA: TGTGCCAGCACCGGGGGAGGCACAGGGAATGAAAAACTGTTTTTT
clone size: .
V gene: TRBV27
J gene: TRBJ1-4
D gene: .

CDR3 protein: CASSSRRGDDNEQFF
CDR3 DNA: TGTGCCAGCAGTTCCCGTAGGGGGGATGACAATGAGCAGTTCTTC
clone size: .
V gene: TRBV6-6
J gene: TRBJ2-1
D gene: .

CDR3 protein: CASSVGQGPPNEKLFF
CDR3 DNA: TGTGCCAGCAGCGTGGGACAGGGGCCTCCTAATGAAAAACTGTTTTTT
clone size: .
V gene: TRBV9
J gene: TRBJ1-4
D gene: TRBD1

CDR3 protein: CASSPRGTVNTGELFF
CDR3 DNA: TGTGCCAGCTCACCACGGGGGACAGTTAACACCGGGGAGCTGTTTTTT
clone size: .
V gene: TRBV18
J gene: TRBJ2-2
D gene: TRBD1

CDR3 protein: CASSIGSSPNYGYTF
CDR3 DNA: TGTGCCAGTAGTATAGGAAGCAGCCCTAACTATGGCTACACCTTC
clone size: .
V gene: TRBV19
J gene: TRBJ1-2
D gene: .

CDR3 protein: CASSLSRALGDTQYF
CDR3 DNA: TGTGCCAGCAGCCTAAGCCGGGCCCTGGGAGATACGCAGTATTTT
clone size: .
V gene: TRBV11-2
J gene: TRBJ2-3
D gene: .

CDR3 protein: CASTEDAGQDSGEQYF
CDR3 DNA: TGTGCCAGCACCGAAGATGCGGGACAGGATTCAGGCGAGCAGTACTTC
clone size: once
V gene: TRBV9
J gene: TRBJ2-7
D gene: TRBD1

CDR3 protein: CASSVGQGTYNEQFF
CDR3 DNA: TGTGCCAGCAGTGTGGGCCAGGGAACCTACAATGAGCAGTTCTTC
clone size: .
V gene: TRBV6-4
J gene: TRBJ2-1
D gene: .

CDR3 protein: CASEPSGTDTQYF
CDR3 DNA: TGTGCCAGCGAACCTAGCGGCACAGATACGCAGTATTTT
clone size: .
V gene: TRBV6-6
J gene: TRBJ2-3
D gene: .

CDR3 protein: CASSSQGARNTEAFF
CDR3 DNA: TGTGCCAGCAGTTCCCAGGGGGCGCGGAACACTGAAGCTTTCTTT
clone size: .
V gene: TRBV28
J gene: TRBJ1-1
D gene: TRBD1